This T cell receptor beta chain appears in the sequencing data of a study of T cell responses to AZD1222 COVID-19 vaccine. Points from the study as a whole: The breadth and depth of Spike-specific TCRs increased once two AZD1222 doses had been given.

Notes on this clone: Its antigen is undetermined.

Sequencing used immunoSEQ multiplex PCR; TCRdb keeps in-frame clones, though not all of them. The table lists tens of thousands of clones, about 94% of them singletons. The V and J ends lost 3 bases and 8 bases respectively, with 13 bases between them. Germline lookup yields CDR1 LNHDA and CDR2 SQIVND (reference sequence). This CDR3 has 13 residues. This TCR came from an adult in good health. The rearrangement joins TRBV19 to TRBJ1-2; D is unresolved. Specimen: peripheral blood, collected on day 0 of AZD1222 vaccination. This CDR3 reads CASSMGVPRGYTF. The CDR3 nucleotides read TGTGCCAGTAGTATGGGAGTTCCCAGAGGCTACACCTTC.